Ten or more counts support the clone carrying this T cell receptor beta chain. The CDR3 runs 13 residues. With 6 bases removed from V and 4 bases from J, the gap between germline ends came to 11 bases. Germline values: CDR1 SEHNR, CDR2 FQNEAQ (reference sequence). Amplification of TCR beta CDR3 regions used RNA as the template. The study used the HTBI primer set for a first-round RT-PCR of the TCR CDR3. TCRdb re-derived calls from the multiplex PCR reads in MiXCR, one entry per CDR3 protein. The top ten hold 25% to 35% of the sample, which has around 190,000 distinct CDR3 sequences, more than 15% seen once. This entry comes from a study of T cells in Graves' hyperthyroidism and ophthalmopathy. In the study overall: Pretreatment peripheral blood was obtained at initial diagnosis.

The clonotype was recovered from a woman between 45 and 60 years old with Graves' hyperthyroidism. The chain uses TRBV7-9 and TRBJ2-3; D uncertain. Sequencing was performed on blood. CDR3: CASRLDVPDTQYF. Written as DNA, the CDR3 is TGTGCCAGCAGACTCGACGTCCCAGATACGCAGTATTTT.